This T cell receptor (beta chain) was captured in a study of T cells after yellow fever vaccination. General study findings and limits: At around 95% for CD4 and around 91% for CD8, most primary-vaccination clones showed up again after the booster.

This clonotype was observed at least ten times. Antigen specificity is unknown. TCRdb fed the 5' RACE reads into MiXCR, producing one record per CDR3 protein. There are some 350,000 distinct CDR3 sequences in the sample; 3.5% to 4.5% occur only once, and roughly a quarter lies in the top ten. Trimming cost V 1 base and J 8 bases, with 11 bases left between them. The CDR3 consists of 13 residues. The V gene's germline CDR1 is LGHDT and CDR2 YNNKEL (reference sequence). The rearrangement joins TRBV3-1 to TRBJ1-1; unclear D gene. The receptor was isolated from a man between 18 and 29 years old who received the YFV17D yellow fever vaccine. Sequences were derived from PBMCs, sampled 5 days after the yellow fever booster vaccination. CDR3 DNA sequence: TGTGCCAGCAGCCAAGTTATCGGGGTCGAAGCTTTCTTT. The encoded protein is CASSQVIGVEAFF. Supplemented by reference TRBV3-1 and TRBJ1-1, the full variable domain reads DTAVSQTPKYLVTQMGNDKSIKCEQNLGHDTMYWYKQDSKKFLKIMFSYNNKELIINETVPNRFSPKSPDKAHLNLHINSLELGDSAVYFCASSQVIGVEAFFGQGTRLTVV.